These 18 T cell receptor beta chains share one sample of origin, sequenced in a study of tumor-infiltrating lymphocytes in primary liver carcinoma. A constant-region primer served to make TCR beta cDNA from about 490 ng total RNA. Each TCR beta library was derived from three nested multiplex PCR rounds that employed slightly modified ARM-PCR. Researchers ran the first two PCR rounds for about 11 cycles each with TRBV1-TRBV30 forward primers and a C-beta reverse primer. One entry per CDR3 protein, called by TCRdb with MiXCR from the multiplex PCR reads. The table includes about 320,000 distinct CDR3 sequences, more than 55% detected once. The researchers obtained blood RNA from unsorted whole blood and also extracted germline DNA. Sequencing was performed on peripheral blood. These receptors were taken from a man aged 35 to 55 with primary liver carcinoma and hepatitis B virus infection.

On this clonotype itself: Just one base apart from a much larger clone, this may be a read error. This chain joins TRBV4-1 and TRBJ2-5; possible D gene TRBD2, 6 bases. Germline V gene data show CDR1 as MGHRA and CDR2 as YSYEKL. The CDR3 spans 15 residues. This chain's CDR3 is CASSQVGGEEEAQYF. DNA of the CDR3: TGCGCCAGCAGCCAAGTGGGCGGGGAAGAAGAGGCCCAGTACTTC.

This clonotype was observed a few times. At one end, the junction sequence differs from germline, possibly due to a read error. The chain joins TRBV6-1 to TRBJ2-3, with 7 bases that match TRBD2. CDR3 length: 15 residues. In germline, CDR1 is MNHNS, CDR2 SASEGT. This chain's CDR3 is CTSSEAAGVGDTQYF. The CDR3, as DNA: TGTACCAGCAGTGAAGCGGCGGGAGTGGGGGATACGCAGTATTTT.

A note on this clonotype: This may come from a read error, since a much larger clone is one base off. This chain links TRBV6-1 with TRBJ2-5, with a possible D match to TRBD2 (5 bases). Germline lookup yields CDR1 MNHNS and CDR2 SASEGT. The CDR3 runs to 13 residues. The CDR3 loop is CASSSRGQETQHF. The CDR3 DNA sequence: TGTGCCAGCAGCTCCCGGGGTCAAGAGACCCAGCACTTC.

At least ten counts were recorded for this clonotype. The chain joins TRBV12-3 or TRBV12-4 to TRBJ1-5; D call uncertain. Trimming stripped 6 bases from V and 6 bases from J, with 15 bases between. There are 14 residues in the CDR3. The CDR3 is CASSKAEVSQPQHF. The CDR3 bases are TGTGCCAGCAGCAAGGCGGAGGTTAGTCAGCCCCAGCATTTT.

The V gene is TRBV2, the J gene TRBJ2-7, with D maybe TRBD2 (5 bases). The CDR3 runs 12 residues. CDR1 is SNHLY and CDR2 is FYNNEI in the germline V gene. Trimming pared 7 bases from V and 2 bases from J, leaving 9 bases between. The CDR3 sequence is CASTPGTYEQYF. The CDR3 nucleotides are TGTGCCAGCACTCCGGGGACCTACGAGCAGTACTTC.

CDR3 residues: CASSLPILAASTDTQYF. CDR3 sequence (DNA): TGTGCCAGCAGTCTGCCCATTCTAGCGGCTAGCACAGATACGCAGTATTTT. V gene TRBV12-3 or TRBV12-4 combines with J gene TRBJ2-3; 7 nucleotides line up with TRBD2. V shed 5 bases, J shed 0 bases, and the junction held 11 bases outside the gene matches. The CDR3 is 17 residues long.

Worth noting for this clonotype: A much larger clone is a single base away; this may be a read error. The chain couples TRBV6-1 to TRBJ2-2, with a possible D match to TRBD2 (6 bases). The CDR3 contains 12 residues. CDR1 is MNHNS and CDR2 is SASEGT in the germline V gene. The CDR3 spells CATPTRAGGLFF. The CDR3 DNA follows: TGTGCCACCCCAACGCGCGCCGGGGGGCTGTTTTTT.

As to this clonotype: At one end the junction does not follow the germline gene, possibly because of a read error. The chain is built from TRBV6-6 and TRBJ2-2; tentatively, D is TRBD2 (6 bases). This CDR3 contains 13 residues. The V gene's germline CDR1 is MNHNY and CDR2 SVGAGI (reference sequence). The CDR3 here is CTSSYTGAGELFF. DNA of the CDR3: TGTACCAGCAGTTACACGGGGGCCGGGGAGCTGTTTTTT.

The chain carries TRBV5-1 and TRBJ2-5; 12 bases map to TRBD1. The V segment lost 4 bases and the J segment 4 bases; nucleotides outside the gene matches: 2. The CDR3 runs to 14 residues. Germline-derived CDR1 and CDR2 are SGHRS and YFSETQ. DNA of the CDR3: TGCGCCAGCAGCGGGACAGGGGGCTTAGAGACCCAGTACTTC. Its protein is CASSGTGGLETQYF.

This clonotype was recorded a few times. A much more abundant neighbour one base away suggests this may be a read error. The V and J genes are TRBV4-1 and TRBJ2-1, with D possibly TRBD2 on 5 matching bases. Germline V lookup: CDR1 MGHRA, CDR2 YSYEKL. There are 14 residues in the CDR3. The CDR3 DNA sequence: TGCGCCAGCAGCCAAGAGGAGGTCCGCAGTGAGCAGCTCTTC. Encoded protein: CASSQEEVRSEQLF.

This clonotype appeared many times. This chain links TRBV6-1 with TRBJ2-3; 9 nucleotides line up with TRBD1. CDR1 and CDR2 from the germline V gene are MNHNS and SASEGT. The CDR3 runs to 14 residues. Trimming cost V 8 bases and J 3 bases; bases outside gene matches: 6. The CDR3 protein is CASQRQGGTDTQYF. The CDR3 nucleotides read TGTGCCAGCCAACGACAGGGGGGTACAGATACGCAGTATTTT.

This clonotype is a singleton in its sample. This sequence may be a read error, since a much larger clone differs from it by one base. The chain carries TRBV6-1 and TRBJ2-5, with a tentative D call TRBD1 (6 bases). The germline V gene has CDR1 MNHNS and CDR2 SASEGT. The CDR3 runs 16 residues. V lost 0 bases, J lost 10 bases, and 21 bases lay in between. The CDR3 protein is CASSEASDGIRGIQYF. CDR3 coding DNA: TGTGCCAGCAGTGAAGCCTCCGACGGAATAAGGGGGATCCAGTACTTC.

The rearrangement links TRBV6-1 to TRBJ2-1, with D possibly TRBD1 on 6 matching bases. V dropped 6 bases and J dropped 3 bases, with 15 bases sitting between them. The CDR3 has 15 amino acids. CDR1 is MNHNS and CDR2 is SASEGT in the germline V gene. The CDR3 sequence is CASSNQGHIYNEQFF. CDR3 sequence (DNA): TGTGCCAGCAGCAACCAGGGACATATCTACAATGAGCAGTTCTTC.

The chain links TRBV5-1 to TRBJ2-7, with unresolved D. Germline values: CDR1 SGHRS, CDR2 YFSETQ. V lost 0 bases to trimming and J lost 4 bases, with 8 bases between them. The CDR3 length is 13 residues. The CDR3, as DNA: TGCGCCAGCAGCTTGGCTCAGAATTACGAGCAGTACTTC. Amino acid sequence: CASSLAQNYEQYF.

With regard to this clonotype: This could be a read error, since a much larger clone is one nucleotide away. The CDR3 protein is CASRLNMRGNTEAFF. In nucleotides, the CDR3 is TGTGCCAGCAGACTTAATATGAGGGGCAACACTGAAGCTTTCTTT. This chain uses TRBV12-3 or TRBV12-4 with TRBJ1-1, with a possible D match to TRBD1 (5 bases). CDR3 length equals 15 residues. Trimming removed 6 bases at V and 2 bases at J, with 16 bases between.

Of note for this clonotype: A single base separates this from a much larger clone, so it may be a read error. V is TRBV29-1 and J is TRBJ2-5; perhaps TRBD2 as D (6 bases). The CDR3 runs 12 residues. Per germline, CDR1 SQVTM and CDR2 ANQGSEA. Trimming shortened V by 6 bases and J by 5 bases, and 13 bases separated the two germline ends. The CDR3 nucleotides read TGCAGCGTGATGCGGGGTTCGGAGACCCAGTACTTC. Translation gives CSVMRGSETQYF.

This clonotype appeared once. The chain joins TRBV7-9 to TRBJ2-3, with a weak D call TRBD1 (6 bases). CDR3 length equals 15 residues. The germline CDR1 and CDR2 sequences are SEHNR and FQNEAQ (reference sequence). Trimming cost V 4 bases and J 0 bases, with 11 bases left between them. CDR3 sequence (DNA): TGTGCCAGCAGCTCTAACAGGGAGAGCACAGATACGCAGTATTTT. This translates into CASSSNRESTDTQYF.

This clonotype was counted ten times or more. The CDR3: CSVEDPPVGEQYF. The DNA of the CDR3 is TGCAGCGTTGAAGACCCTCCGGTGGGCGAGCAGTACTTC. This chain connects TRBV29-1 to TRBJ2-7; D call uncertain. Per the germline V gene, CDR1 is SQVTM and CDR2 is ANQGSEA. This CDR3 is 13 amino acids long. The germline V and J ends were trimmed by 0 bases and 6 bases, with 12 bases remaining between them.